This TCR beta chain was recorded in a study of shared clonotypes between healthy human individuals. Remarks on this clone: The antigen remains unidentified.

Study results and limitations: On the whole, naive subsets had larger estimated richness than memory subsets had. Clonotype sharing among the donors was expected to vary with sequencing depth.

Deep was the level at which the assay was run. TCRdb's table, derived via immunoSEQ multiplex PCR, lists solely in-frame clones and lacks some. This sample has about 2.3 million clones, with over 85% found just once. This TCR was sampled from a man younger than 35 in good health. Some clones in this sample may be carry-over from other donors' samples. Material for sequencing was naive CD4+ T cells from PBMCs. Documented subset: CD45RA+ positively selected.

CDR3 amino acids: CASSFVGGQRGYTF. CDR3 nucleotide sequence: TGTGCCAGCAGTTTTGTCGGGGGGCAGCGAGGCTACACCTTC. The rearrangement links TRBV27 to TRBJ1-2, with D maybe TRBD1 (6 bases). Trimming took off 3 bases at V and 8 bases at J, with 16 bases between the two ends. CDR1 is MNHEY, CDR2 SMNVEV, per germline (reference sequence). There are 14 residues in the CDR3.